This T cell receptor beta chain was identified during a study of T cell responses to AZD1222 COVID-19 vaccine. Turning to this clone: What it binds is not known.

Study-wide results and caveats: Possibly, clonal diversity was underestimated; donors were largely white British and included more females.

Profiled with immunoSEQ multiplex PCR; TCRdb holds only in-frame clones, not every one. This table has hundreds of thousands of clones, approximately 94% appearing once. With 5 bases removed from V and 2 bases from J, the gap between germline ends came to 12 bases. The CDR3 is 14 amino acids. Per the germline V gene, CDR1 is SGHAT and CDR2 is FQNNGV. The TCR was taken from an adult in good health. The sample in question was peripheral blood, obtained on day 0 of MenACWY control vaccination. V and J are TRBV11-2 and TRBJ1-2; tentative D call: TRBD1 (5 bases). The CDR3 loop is CASSLGTGNYGYTF. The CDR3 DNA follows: TGTGCCAGCAGCCTCGGTACAGGCAACTATGGCTACACCTTC.